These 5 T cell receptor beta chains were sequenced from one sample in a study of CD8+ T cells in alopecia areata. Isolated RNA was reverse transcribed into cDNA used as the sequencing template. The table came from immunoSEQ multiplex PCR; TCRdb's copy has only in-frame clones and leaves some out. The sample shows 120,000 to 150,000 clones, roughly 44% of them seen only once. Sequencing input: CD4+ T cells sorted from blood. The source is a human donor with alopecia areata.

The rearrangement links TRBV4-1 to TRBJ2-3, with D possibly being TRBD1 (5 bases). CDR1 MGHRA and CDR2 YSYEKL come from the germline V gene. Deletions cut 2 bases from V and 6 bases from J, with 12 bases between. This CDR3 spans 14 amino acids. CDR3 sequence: CASSQSQVRDTQYF. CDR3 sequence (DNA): TGCGCCAGCAGCCAATCACAGGTCCGGGATACGCAGTATTTT.

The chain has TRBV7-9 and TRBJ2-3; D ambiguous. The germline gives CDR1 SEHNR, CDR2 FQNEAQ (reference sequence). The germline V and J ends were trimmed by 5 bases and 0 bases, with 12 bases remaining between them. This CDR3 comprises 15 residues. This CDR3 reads CASSLEARSTDTQYF. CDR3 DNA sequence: TGTGCCAGCAGCCTCGAGGCTAGAAGCACAGATACGCAGTATTTT.

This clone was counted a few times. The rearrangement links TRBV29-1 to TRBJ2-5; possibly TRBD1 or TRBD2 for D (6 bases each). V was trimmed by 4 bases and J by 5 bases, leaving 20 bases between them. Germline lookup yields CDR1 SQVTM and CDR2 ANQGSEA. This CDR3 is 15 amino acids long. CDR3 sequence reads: CSVARQPLGGETQYF. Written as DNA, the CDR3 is TGCAGCGTTGCTAGACAGCCCTTAGGGGGGGAGACCCAGTACTTC.

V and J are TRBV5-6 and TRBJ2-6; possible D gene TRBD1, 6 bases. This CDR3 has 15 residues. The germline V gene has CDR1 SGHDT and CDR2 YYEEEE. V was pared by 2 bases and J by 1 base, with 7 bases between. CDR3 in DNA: TGTGCCAGCAGCTTCACAGGGTCTGGGGCCAACGTCCTGACTTTC. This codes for CASSFTGSGANVLTF. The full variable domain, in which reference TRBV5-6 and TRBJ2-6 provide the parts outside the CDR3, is DAGVTQSPTHLIKTRGQQVTLRCSPKSGHDTVSWYQQALGQGPQFIFQYYEEEERQRGNFPDRFSGHQFPNYSSELNVNALLLGDSALYLCASSFTGSGANVLTFGAGSRLTVL.

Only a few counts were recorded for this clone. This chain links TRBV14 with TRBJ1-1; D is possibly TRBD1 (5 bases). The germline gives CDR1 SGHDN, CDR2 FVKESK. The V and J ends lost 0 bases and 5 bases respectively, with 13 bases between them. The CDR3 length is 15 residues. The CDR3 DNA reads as TGTGCCAGCAGCCAAGAGGCCAGGGTCGGGACTGAAGCTTTCTTT. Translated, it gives CASSQEARVGTEAFF.